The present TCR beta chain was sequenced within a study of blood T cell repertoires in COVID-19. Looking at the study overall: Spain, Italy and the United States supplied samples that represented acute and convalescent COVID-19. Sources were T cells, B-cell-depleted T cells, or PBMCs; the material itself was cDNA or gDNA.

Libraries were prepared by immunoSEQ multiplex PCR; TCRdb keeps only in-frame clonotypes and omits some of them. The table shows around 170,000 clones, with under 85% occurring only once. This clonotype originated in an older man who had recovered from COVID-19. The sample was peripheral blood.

The CDR3 sequence is CSVRSGRSSYNEQFF. The CDR3 DNA sequence: TGCAGCGTTCGGTCAGGGAGGAGCTCCTACAATGAGCAGTTCTTC. The chain employs TRBV29-1 and TRBJ2-1; the D gene is possibly TRBD2 (6 bases). The CDR3 has 15 residues. V lost 5 bases, J lost 0 bases, and 14 bases lay in between. Per the germline V gene, CDR1 is SQVTM and CDR2 is ANQGSEA.